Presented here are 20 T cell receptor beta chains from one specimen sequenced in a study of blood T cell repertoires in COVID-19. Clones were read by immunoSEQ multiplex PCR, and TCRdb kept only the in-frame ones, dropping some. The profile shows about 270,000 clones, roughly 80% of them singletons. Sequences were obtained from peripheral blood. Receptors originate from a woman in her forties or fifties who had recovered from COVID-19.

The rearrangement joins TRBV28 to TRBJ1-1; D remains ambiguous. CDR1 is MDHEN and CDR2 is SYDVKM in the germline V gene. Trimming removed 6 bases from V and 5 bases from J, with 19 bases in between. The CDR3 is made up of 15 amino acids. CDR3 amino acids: CASSVPSYGRTEAFF. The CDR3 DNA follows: TGTGCCAGCAGCGTTCCGAGTTATGGGAGGACTGAAGCTTTCTTT.

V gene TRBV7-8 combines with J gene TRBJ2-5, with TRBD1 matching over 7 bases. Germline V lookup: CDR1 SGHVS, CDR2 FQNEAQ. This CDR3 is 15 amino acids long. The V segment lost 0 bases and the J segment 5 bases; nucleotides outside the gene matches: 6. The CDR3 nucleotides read TGTGCCAGCAGCTTAGCGACAGGGAGCCGGGAGACCCAGTACTTC. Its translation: CASSLATGSRETQYF.

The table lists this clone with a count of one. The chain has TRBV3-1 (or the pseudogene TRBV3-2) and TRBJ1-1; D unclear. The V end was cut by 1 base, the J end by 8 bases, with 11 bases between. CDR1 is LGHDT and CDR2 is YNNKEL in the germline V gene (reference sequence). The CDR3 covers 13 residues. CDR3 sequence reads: CASSQGLDWEAFF. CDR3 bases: TGTGCCAGCAGCCAAGGACTGGACTGGGAAGCTTTCTTT.

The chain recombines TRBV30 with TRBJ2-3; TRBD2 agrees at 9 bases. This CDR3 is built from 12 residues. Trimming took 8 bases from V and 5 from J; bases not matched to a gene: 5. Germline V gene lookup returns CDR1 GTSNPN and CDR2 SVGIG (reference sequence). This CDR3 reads CARGGAGDTQYF. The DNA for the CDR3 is TGTGCCCGCGGGGGGGCGGGAGATACGCAGTATTTT.

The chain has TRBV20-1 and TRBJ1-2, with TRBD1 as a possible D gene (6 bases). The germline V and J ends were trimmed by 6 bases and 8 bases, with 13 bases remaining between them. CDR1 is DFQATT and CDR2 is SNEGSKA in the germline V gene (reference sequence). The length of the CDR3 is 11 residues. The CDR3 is CSAWGLEGYTF. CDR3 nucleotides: TGCAGTGCATGGGGGCTTGAGGGCTACACCTTC.

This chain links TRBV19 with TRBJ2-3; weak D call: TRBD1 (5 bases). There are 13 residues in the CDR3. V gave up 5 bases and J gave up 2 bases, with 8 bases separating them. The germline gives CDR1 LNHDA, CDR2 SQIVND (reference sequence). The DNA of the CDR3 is TGTGCCAGTAGTGTGACAGTCACAGATACGCAGTATTTT. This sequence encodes CASSVTVTDTQYF.

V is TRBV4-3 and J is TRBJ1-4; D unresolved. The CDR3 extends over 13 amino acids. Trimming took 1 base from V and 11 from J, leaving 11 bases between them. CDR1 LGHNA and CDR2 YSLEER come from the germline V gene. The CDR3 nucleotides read TGCGCCAGCAGCCAAGTTGAGGGCACTAAACTGTTTTTT. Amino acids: CASSQVEGTKLFF.

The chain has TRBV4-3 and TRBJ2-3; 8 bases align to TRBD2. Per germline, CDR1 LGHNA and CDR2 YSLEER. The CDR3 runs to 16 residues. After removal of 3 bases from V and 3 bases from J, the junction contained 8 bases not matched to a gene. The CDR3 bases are TGCGCCAGCAGCCAGGGCCCCGCGGGGGGTACAGATACGCAGTATTTT. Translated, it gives CASSQGPAGGTDTQYF.

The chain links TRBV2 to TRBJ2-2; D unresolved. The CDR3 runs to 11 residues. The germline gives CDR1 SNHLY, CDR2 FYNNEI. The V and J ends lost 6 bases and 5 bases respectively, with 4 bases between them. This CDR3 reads CASRRTGELFF. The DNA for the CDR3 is TGTGCCAGCAGGAGGACCGGGGAGCTGTTTTTT.

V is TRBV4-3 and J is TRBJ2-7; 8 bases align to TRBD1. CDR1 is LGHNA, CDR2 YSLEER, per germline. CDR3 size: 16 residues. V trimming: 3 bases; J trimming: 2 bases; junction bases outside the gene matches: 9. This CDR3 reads CASSHSGTGGTYEQYF. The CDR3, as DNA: TGCGCCAGCAGCCATTCCGGCACAGGGGGAACCTACGAGCAGTACTTC.

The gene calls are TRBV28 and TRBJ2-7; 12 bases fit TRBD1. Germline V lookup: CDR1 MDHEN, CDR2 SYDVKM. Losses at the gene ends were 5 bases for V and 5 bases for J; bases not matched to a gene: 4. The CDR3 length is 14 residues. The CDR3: CASSPGTGGHEQYF. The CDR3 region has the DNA TGTGCCAGCAGTCCCGGGACAGGGGGCCACGAGCAGTACTTC.

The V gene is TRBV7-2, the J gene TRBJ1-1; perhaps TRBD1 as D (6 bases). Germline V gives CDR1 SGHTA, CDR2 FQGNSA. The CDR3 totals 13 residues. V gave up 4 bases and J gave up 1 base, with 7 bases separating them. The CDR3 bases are TGTGCCAGCAGCTCGGACAGGAACACTGAAGCTTTCTTT. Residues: CASSSDRNTEAFF.

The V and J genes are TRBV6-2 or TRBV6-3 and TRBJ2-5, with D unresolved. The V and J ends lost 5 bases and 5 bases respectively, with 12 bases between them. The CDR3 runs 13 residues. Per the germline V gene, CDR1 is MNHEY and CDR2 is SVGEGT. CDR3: CASSRLSRETQYF. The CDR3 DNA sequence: TGTGCCAGCAGTAGACTTTCCCGGGAGACCCAGTACTTC.

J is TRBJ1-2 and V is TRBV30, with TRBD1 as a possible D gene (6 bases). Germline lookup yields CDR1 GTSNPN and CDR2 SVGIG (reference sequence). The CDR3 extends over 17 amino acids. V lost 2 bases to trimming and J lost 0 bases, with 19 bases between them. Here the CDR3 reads CAWSPRQAGRANYGYTF. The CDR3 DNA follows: TGTGCCTGGAGTCCACGACAGGCAGGGAGGGCTAACTATGGCTACACCTTC.

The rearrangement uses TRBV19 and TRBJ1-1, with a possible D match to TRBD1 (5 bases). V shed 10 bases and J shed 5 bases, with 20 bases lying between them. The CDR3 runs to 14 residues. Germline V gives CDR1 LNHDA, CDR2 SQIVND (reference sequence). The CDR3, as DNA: TGTGCCACCGGGGGGATGTTGATGGGAACTGAAGCTTTCTTT. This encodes CATGGMLMGTEAFF.

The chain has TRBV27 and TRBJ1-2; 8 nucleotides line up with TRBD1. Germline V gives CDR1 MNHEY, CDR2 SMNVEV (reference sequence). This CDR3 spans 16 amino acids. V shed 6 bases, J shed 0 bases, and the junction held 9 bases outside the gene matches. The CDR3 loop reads CASSPRGLGSNYGYTF. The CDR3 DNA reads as TGTGCCAGCAGCCCCAGGGGGCTGGGTTCTAACTATGGCTACACCTTC.

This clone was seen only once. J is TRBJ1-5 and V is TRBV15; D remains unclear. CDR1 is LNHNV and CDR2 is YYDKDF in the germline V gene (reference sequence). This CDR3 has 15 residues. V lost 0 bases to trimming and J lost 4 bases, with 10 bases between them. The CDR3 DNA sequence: TGTGCCACCAGCAGAGATGGCACAGATAATCAGCCCCAGCATTTT. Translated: CATSRDGTDNQPQHF.

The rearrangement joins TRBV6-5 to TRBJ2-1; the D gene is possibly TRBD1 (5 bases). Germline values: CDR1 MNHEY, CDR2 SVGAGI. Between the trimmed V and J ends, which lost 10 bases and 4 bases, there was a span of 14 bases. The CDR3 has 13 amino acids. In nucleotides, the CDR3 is TGTGCCAACCGACCGACAGCATACAATGAGCAGTTCTTC. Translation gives CANRPTAYNEQFF.

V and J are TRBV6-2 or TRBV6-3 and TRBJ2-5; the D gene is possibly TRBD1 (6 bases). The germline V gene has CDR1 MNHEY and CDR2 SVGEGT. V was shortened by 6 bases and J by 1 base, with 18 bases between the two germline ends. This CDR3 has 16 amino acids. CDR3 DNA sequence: TGTGCCAGCAGCCGAGGACAGCAGTTACTCCAAGAGACCCAGTACTTC. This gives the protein CASSRGQQLLQETQYF.

The CDR3 nucleotides read TGTGCCAGCAGCCAAGATGGCAGGGGATGGCATACTGAAGCTTTCTTT. Protein product: CASSQDGRGWHTEAFF. This rearrangement joins TRBV3-1 (or the pseudogene TRBV3-2) to TRBJ1-1; possible D gene TRBD1, 6 bases. Germline V gene sequence: CDR1 LGHDT, CDR2 YNNKEL (reference sequence). The CDR3 totals 16 residues. V shed 0 bases and J shed 5 bases, with 16 bases lying between them.